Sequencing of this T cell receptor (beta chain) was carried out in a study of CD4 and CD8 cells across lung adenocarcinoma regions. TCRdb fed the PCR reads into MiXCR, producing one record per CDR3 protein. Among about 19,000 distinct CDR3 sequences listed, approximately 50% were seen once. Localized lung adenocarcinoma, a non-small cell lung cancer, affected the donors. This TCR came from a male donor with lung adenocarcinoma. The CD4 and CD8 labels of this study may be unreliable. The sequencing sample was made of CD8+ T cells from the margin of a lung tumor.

The CDR3 sequence is CASSLGPRQVQFF. DNA for the CDR3: TGTGCCAGCAGTTTAGGTCCCCGGCAGGTACAGTTCTTC. This chain uses TRBV12-3 or TRBV12-4 with TRBJ2-1; D is ambiguous. The V gene lost 1 base and the J gene lost 13 bases, with 14 bases spanning the gap. The CDR3 runs to 13 residues.